This entry features one TCR beta chain sequence. CDR1 is MNHEY and CDR2 is SVGAGI in the germline V gene. The CDR3 has 14 amino acids. V was clipped by 6 bases and J by 3 bases; unmatched bases: 4. There was relapse after autologous stem cell transplantation in every patient, and there was variation in brentuximab vedotin exposure. Generated by immunoSEQ multiplex PCR, the TCRdb table keeps only in-frame clones and is missing some. The sample lists about 22,000 clones; over 60% were seen once. This entry belongs to a study of PD-1 blockade in classical Hodgkin lymphoma. The rearrangement links TRBV6-5 to TRBJ1-4; 7 bases are a match to TRBD1. The starting material was peripheral blood mononuclear cells (PBMCs), obtained before the second cycle of nivolumab. The receptor's source is a human donor with classical Hodgkin lymphoma. The CDR3 DNA follows: TGTGCCAGCAGCCGACAGGGCGCTAATGAAAAACTGTTTTTT. Its translation: CASSRQGANEKLFF.